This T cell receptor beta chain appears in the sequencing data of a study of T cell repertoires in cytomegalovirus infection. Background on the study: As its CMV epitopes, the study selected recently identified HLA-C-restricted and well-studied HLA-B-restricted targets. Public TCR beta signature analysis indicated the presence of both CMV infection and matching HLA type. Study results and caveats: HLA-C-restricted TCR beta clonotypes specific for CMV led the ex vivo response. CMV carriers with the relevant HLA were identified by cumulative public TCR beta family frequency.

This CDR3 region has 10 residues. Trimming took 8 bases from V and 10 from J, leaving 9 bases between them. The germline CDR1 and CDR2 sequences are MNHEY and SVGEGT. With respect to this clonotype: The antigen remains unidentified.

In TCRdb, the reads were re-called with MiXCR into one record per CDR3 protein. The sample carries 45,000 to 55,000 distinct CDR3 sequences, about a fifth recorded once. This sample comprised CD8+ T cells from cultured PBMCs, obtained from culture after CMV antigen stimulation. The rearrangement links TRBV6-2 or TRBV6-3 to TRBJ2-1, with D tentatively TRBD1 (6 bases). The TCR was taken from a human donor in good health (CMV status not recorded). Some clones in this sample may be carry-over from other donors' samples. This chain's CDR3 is CASSGVEQFF. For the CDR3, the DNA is TGTGCCAGCTCAGGGGTGGAGCAGTTCTTC.